This T cell receptor (beta chain) emerged from a study of blood T cell repertoires in COVID-19. Overall study: Sites across the United States, Italy and Spain contributed samples from acute and convalescent COVID-19. In each case, the material was cDNA or gDNA derived from T cells, B-cell-depleted T cells, or PBMCs.

Germline lookup yields CDR1 SNHLY and CDR2 FYNNEI. The CDR3 covers 13 residues. Trimming shortened V by 6 bases and J by 7 bases, and 13 bases separated the two germline ends. Authors' data handling: Amplification of reference gene primers was used by the study to estimate nucleated cell counts. Repertoires were generated with immunoSEQ multiplex PCR, while TCRdb's copy carries only in-frame clones and drops some. V and J calls and clone size are as listed in that table; D and trimming were resolved from the DNA. The table records approximately 200,000 clones, approximately 90% of them present only once.

V and J are TRBV2 and TRBJ1-5, with D possibly being TRBD1 (6 bases). The source of this sequence is a man in his sixties who had recovered from COVID-19. The sample comprised peripheral blood. The CDR3 nucleotides are TGTGCCAGCAGGGGAGAGGGGGACCAGCCCCAGCATTTT. Translated: CASRGEGDQPQHF.